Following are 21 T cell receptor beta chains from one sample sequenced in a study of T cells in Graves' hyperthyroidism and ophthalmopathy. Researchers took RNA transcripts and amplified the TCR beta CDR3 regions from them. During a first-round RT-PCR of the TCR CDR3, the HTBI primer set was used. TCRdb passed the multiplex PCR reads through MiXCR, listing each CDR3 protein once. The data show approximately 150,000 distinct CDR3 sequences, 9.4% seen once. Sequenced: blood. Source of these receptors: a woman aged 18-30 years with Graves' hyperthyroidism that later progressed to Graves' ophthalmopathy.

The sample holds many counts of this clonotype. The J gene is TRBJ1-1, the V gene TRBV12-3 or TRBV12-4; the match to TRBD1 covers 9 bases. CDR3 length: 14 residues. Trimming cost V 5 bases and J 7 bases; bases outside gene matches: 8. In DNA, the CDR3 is TGTGCCAGCAGTCTCGAAAACAGGGGGCGTGAAGCTTTCTTT. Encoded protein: CASSLENRGREAFF.

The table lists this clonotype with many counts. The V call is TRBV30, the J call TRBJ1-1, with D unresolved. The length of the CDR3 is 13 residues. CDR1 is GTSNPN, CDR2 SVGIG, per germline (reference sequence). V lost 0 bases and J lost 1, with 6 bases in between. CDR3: CAWSVSQNTEAFF. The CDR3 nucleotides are TGTGCCTGGAGTGTCTCGCAGAACACTGAAGCTTTCTTT.

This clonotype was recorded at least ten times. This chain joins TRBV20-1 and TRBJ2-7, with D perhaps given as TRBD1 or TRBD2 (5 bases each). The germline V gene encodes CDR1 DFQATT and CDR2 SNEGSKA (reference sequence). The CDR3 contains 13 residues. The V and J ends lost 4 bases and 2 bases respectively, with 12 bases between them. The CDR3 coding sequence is TGCAGTGCTAAAACGGGGCCTACCTACGAGCAGTACTTC. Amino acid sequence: CSAKTGPTYEQYF.

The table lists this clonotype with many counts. CDR3 bases: TGTGCCACCAGCAGAGATCCGACTGATACGCAGTATTTT. This translates into CATSRDPTDTQYF. The chain carries TRBV15 and TRBJ2-3; D call uncertain. CDR3 length: 13 amino acids. Germline-derived CDR1 and CDR2 are LNHNV and YYDKDF (reference sequence). The V end was cut by 0 bases, the J end by 6 bases, with 7 bases between.

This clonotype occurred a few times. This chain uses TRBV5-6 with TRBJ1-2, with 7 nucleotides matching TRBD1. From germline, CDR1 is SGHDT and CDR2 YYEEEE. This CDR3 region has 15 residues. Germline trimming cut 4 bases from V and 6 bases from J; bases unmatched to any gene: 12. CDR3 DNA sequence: TGTGCCAGCAGCATTGGACAGGCCGGGGCAAATGGCTACACCTTC. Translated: CASSIGQAGANGYTF.

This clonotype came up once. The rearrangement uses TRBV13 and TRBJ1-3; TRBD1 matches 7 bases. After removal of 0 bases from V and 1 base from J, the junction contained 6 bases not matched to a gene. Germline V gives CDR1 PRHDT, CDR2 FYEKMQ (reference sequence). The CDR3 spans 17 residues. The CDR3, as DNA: TGTGCCAGCAGCTTAGGCAGACAGGGTTGGTCTGGAAACACCATATATTTT. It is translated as CASSLGRQGWSGNTIYF.

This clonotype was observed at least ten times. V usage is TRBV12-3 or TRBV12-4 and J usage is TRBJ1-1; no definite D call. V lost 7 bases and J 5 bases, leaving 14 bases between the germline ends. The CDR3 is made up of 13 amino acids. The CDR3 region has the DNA TGTGCCAGCAAACCTAATCGTGGGACTGAAGCTTTCTTT. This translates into CASKPNRGTEAFF.

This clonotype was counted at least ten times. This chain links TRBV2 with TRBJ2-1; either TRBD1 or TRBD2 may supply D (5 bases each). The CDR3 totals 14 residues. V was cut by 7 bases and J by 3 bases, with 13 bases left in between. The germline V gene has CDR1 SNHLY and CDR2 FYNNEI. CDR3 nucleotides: TGTGCCAGCACCAGGGACCCGAACTACAATGAGCAGTTCTTC. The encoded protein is CASTRDPNYNEQFF.

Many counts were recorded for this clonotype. CDR3 sequence: CATLLGGTGELFF. CDR3 coding DNA: TGTGCCACCCTCCTAGGGGGCACCGGGGAGCTGTTTTTT. This chain joins TRBV12-3 or TRBV12-4 and TRBJ2-2; D might be TRBD1 (6 bases). V gave up 10 bases and J gave up 4 bases, with 13 bases separating them. The CDR3 contains 13 residues.

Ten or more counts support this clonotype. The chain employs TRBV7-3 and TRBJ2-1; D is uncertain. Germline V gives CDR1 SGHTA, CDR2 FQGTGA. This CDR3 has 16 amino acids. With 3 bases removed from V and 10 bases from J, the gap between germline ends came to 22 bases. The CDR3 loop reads CASSFIRANINVEQFF. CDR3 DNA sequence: TGTGCCAGCAGCTTTATTAGAGCGAATATCAATGTGGAGCAGTTCTTC.

The CDR3 nucleotides read TGTGCCAGCAGCTTGGGGAGGGGAAACACCATATATTTT. As protein: CASSLGRGNTIYF. This chain uses TRBV11-2 with TRBJ1-3; D is unresolved. V lost 3 bases and J lost 4, with 7 bases in between. CDR3 size: 13 residues. CDR1 and CDR2 (germline): SGHAT, FQNNGV.

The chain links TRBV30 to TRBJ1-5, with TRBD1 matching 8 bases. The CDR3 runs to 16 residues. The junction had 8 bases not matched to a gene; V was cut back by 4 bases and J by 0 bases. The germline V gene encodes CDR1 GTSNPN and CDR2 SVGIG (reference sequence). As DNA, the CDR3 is TGTGCCTGGATGGACAGGGCGGGATATAGCAATCAGCCCCAGCATTTT. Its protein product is CAWMDRAGYSNQPQHF.

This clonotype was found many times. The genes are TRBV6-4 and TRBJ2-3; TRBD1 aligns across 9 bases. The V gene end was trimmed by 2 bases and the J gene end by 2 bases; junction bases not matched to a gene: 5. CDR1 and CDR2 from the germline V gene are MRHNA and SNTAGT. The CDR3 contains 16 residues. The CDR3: CASSDTRTGATDTQYF. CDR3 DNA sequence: TGTGCCAGCAGTGACACAAGGACAGGGGCCACAGATACGCAGTATTTT.

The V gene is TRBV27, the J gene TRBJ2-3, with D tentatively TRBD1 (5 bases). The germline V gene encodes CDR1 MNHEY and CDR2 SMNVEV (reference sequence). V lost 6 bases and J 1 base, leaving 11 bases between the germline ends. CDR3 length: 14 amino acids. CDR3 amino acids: CASSLETGTDTQYF. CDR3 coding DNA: TGTGCCAGCAGCCTCGAGACAGGCACAGATACGCAGTATTTT.

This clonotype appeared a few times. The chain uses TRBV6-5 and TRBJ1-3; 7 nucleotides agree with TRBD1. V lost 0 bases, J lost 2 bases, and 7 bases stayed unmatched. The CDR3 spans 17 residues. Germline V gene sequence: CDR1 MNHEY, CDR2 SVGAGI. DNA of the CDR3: TGTGCCAGCAGTTACTCGATGGGCAGGGGGACTGGAAACACCATATATTTT. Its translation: CASSYSMGRGTGNTIYF.

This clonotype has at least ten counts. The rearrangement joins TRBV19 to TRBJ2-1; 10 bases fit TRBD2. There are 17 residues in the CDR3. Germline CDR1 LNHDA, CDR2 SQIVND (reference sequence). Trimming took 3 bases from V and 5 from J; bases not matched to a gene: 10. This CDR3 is CASSIRASGSENNEQFF. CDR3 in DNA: TGTGCCAGTAGTATTAGGGCTAGCGGGAGCGAGAACAATGAGCAGTTCTTC.

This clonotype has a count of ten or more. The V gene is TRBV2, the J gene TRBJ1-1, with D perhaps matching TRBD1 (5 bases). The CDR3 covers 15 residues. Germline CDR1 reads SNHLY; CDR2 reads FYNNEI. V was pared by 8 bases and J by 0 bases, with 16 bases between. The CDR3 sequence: CASVGGSRMNTEAFF. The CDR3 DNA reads TGTGCCAGCGTCGGGGGGTCTAGGATGAACACTGAAGCTTTCTTT.

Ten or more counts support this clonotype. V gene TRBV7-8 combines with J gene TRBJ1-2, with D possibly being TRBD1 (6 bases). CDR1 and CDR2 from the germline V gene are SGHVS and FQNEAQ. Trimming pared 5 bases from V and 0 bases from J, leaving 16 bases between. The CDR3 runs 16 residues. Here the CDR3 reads CASSTLSQGTNYGYTF. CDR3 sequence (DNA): TGTGCCAGCAGCACACTCTCACAGGGAACTAACTATGGCTACACCTTC.

CDR3 DNA sequence: TGTGCCAGCAGCGTAGCTCAGAATTCACCCCTCCACTTT. Translation: CASSVAQNSPLHF. The chain has TRBV9 and TRBJ1-6; D is uncertain. Germline CDR1 SGDLS, CDR2 YYNGEE. The CDR3 extends over 13 amino acids. Trimming shortened V by 0 bases and J by 7 bases, and 5 bases separated the two germline ends.

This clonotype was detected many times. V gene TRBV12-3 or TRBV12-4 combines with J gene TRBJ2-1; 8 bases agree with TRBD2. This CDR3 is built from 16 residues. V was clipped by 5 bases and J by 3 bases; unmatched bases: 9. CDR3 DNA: TGTGCCAGCAGTCCCATGTCGAGCGGGAGCTACAATGAGCAGTTCTTC. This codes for CASSPMSSGSYNEQFF.

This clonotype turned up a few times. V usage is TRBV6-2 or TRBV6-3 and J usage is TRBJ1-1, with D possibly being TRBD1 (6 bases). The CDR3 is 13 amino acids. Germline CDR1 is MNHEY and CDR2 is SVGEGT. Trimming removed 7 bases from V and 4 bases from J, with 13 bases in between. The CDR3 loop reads CASNRVASTEAFF. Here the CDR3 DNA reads TGTGCCAGCAACAGGGTCGCGAGCACTGAAGCTTTCTTT.